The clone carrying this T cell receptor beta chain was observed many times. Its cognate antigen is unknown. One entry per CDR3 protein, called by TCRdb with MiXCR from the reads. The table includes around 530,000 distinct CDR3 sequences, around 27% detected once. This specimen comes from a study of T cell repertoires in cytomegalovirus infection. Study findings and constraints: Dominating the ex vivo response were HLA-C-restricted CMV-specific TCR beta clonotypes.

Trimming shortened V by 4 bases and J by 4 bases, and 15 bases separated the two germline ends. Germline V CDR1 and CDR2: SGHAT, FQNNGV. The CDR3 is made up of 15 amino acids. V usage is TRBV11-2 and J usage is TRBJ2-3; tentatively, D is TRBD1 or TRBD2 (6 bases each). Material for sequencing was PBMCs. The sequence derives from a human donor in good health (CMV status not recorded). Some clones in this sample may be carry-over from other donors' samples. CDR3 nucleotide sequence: TGTGCCAGCAGCTCGGGGGCCGGGGTTGCAGATACGCAGTATTTT. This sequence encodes CASSSGAGVADTQYF.